This TCR beta chain was observed in a study of blood T cell repertoires in COVID-19. J was trimmed by 5 bases and V by 3 bases; bases with no gene match: 3. From germline, CDR1 is GTSNPN and CDR2 SVGIG (reference sequence). The CDR3 covers 13 residues. Produced via immunoSEQ multiplex PCR; TCRdb's table is partial and in-frame only. The sample holds about 230,000 clones, more than 80% seen once. This clonotype was obtained from a man aged 55-75 years who had recovered from COVID-19. The chain uses TRBV30 and TRBJ2-5; 10 bases are shared with TRBD1. The sample consisted of PBMCs or T cells enriched from blood (not recorded which). The CDR3 spells CAWRDRGSETQYF. The CDR3 DNA is TGTGCCTGGAGGGACAGGGGGTCGGAGACCCAGTACTTC.